Listed below are T cell receptor beta chains from one sample, sequenced in a study of breast tumors, draining lymph nodes, adjacent tissues. TCRdb analysed the multiplex PCR reads with MiXCR anew, one entry per CDR3 protein. The table includes around 190,000 distinct CDR3 sequences, 33% detected once. The source material was axillary lymph node tissue. These receptors were obtained from a female donor with breast cancer. Some clones in this sample may be carry-over from other donors' samples. Both conserved end residues are part of each CDR3. A D gene is named only where the DNA matches it firmly. The listing skips clone size in some rows; elsewhere it reads once, few, many or a size class.

V: TRBV9; J: TRBJ2-1; size: -; D: TRBD1; DNA: TGTGTCAGCAATGGGCAGGGGGTTTCCAATGTGCAGTTCTTC; CDR3: CVSNGQGVSNVQFF
V: TRBV19; J: TRBJ1-4; size: -; D: TRBD1; DNA: TGTGCCAGTAGCGTTCGTTCCCAGGGGGGTGAAAAACTGTTTTTT; CDR3: CASSVRSQGGEKLFF
V: TRBV19; J: TRBJ1-5; size: -; D: -; DNA: TGTGCCAGTAGTTCAGGCGGTCATCAGCCCCAGCATTTT; CDR3: CASSSGGHQPQHF
V: TRBV2; J: TRBJ2-2; size: -; D: TRBD1; DNA: TGCGCCAGCAGTGATGGACAGGCCCTACCGAACACCGGGGAGCTGCCTTTT; CDR3: CASSDGQALPNTGELPF
V: TRBV2; J: TRBJ1-4; size: -; D: TRBD1; DNA: TGTGCCAGCAGTGCCTCCGGGACAGGGGCGGCTGAAAAACTGTTTTTT; CDR3: CASSASGTGAAEKLFF
V: TRBV20-1; J: TRBJ2-5; size: -; D: TRBD2; DNA: TGCAGTGCCGCAGGGACTAGCGGTTCGATCCAAGAGACCCAGTACTTC; CDR3: CSAAGTSGSIQETQYF
V: TRBV7-3; J: TRBJ2-1; size: many; D: -; DNA: TGTGCCAGCAGCTTAGGCGGTACGGCCTCCTACAATGAGCAGTTCTTC; CDR3: CASSLGGTASYNEQFF
V: TRBV5-1; J: TRBJ2-3; size: -; D: TRBD1; DNA: TGCGCCAGCAGCTTGTTCGGGACAGCCACAGATACGCAGTATTTT; CDR3: CASSLFGTATDTQYF
V: TRBV2; J: TRBJ2-7; size: many; D: -; DNA: TGTGCCAGCAACCAAGGTCTACTTAGGGATCCCTACGAGCAGTACTTC; CDR3: CASNQGLLRDPYEQYF
V: TRBV4-1; J: TRBJ2-5; size: many; D: TRBD1; DNA: TGCGCCAGCAGCCTTGTCCGGGACAGCCAAGAGACCCAGTACTTC; CDR3: CASSLVRDSQETQYF
V: TRBV10-3; J: TRBJ1-5; size: -; D: TRBD1; DNA: TGTGCCATCAGTGACAGGGGGGGAGCCTATCAGCCCCAGCATTTT; CDR3: CAISDRGGAYQPQHF
V: TRBV13; J: TRBJ2-5; size: many; D: -; DNA: TGTGCCAGCAGCTTAATAGGGGGGCGGGAAGAGACCCAGTACTTC; CDR3: CASSLIGGREETQYF
V: TRBV5-4; J: TRBJ1-2; size: -; D: -; DNA: TGTGCCAGCAGCGTAACACAGGAGGCGCTTGAGGTGGTTTATGGCTACACCTTC; CDR3: CASSVTQEALEVVYGYTF
V: TRBV11-2; J: TRBJ2-1; size: many; D: -; DNA: TGTGCCAGCAGCTTAGCGGTGGGGTTTAACAATGAGCAGTTCTTC; CDR3: CASSLAVGFNNEQFF
V: TRBV9; J: TRBJ2-5; size: many; D: TRBD1; DNA: TGTGCCAGCAGCGTAGTAGGTAGTGGCAGGGGGCGGGAGACCCAGTACTTC; CDR3: CASSVVGSGRGRETQYF
V: TRBV9; J: TRBJ2-3; size: many; D: TRBD2; DNA: TGTGCCAGCAGCCCAGGGGCTAGCGGGGTTAAGGCAGATACGCAGTATTTT; CDR3: CASSPGASGVKADTQYF
V: TRBV20-1; J: TRBJ1-2; size: many; D: TRBD1; DNA: TGCAGTGCTACAACGGGACAGGGGATCTACTATGGCTACACCTTC; CDR3: CSATTGQGIYYGYTF
V: TRBV6-2/TRBV6-3; J: TRBJ2-7; size: many; D: -; DNA: TGTGCCAGCAGGTCACAGGGCTACGAGCAGTACTTC; CDR3: CASRSQGYEQYF
V: TRBV6-1; J: TRBJ2-3; size: many; D: -; DNA: TGTGCCAGCAGTGAAGACAGGGTGTCCCGCACAGATACGCAGTATTTT; CDR3: CASSEDRVSRTDTQYF
V: TRBV19; J: TRBJ1-4; size: many; D: TRBD1; DNA: TGTGCCAGTAGTATCTGGGACAGTCCGAATGAAAAACTGTTTTTT; CDR3: CASSIWDSPNEKLFF
V: TRBV6-2/TRBV6-3; J: TRBJ1-5; size: few; D: -; DNA: TGTGCCAGCAGTCACCCAGGGATCGGCGTAAATCAGCCCCAGCATTTT; CDR3: CASSHPGIGVNQPQHF
V: TRBV6-1; J: TRBJ1-6; size: many; D: -; DNA: TGTGCCAGCATGAGGATTTACAATTCACCCCTCCACTTT; CDR3: CASMRIYNSPLHF
V: TRBV2; J: TRBJ1-2; size: -; D: TRBD1; DNA: TGTGCCACCGGGACAGGGGCCAACTATGGCTACACCTTC; CDR3: CATGTGANYGYTF
V: TRBV3-1; J: TRBJ2-3; size: many; D: TRBD2; DNA: TGTGCCAGCACTCAAGGAATCAGCGGGAGGAGCACAGATACGCAGTATTTT; CDR3: CASTQGISGRSTDTQYF
V: TRBV9; J: TRBJ2-6; size: many; D: -; DNA: TGTGCCAGCAGCGTATTTTCCGGGATCTCTGGGGCCAACGTCCTGACTTTC; CDR3: CASSVFSGISGANVLTF
V: TRBV7-3; J: TRBJ2-7; size: many; D: -; DNA: TGTGCCAGCAGCTTAGGGGTAGGGATAGAGTACGAGCAGTACTTC; CDR3: CASSLGVGIEYEQYF
V: TRBV12-3/TRBV12-4; J: TRBJ2-3; size: many; D: -; DNA: TGTGCCAGCAGTTTTGAGGACTATCCGACAGATACGCAGTATTTT; CDR3: CASSFEDYPTDTQYF
V: TRBV5-5; J: TRBJ2-1; size: many; D: -; DNA: TGTGCCAGCGGGAAGCCTGACCGGGATGAGCAGTTCTTC; CDR3: CASGKPDRDEQFF
V: TRBV28; J: TRBJ1-5; size: many; D: -; DNA: TGTGCCAGCAGTTTGGCAGGGAGCAATCAGCCCCAGCATTTT; CDR3: CASSLAGSNQPQHF
V: TRBV5-4; J: TRBJ2-5; size: -; D: -; DNA: TGTGCCAGCAGCTTGGTGGCGGGGGAGACCCAGTACTTC; CDR3: CASSLVAGETQYF
V: TRBV19; J: TRBJ2-1; size: many; D: TRBD1; DNA: TGTGCCAGTAGTACACAGGGGGCTTGGTCCTACAATGAGCAGTTCTTC; CDR3: CASSTQGAWSYNEQFF
V: TRBV11-2; J: TRBJ2-2; size: -; D: -; DNA: TGTGCCAGCAGCTTTGCTGGCACAACCGGGGAGCTGTTTTTT; CDR3: CASSFAGTTGELFF
V: TRBV9; J: TRBJ2-3; size: -; D: -; DNA: TGTGCCAGCAGCCGTCGCCCGGGACTGGGGGATACGCCGTATTTT; CDR3: CASSRRPGLGDTPYF
V: TRBV14; J: TRBJ2-7; size: many; D: -; DNA: TGTGCCAGCAGCCCCCAGGAAGGCTACGAGCAGTACTTC; CDR3: CASSPQEGYEQYF
V: TRBV7-9; J: TRBJ1-2; size: many; D: -; DNA: TGTGCCAGCAGCTTACCAGGGTGGGACTATGGCTACACCTTC; CDR3: CASSLPGWDYGYTF
V: TRBV7-6; J: TRBJ2-7; size: many; D: -; DNA: TGTGCCAGCAGTATGGGGGTGAGCTCCTACGAGCAGTACTTC; CDR3: CASSMGVSSYEQYF
V: TRBV19; J: TRBJ2-5; size: many; D: -; DNA: TGTGCCAGTAGCCAGCCCCGGGGAGGCCAAGAGACCCAGTACTTC; CDR3: CASSQPRGGQETQYF